A selection of T cell receptor beta chains follows, all from one sample in a study of OX40 agonist ivuxolimab in advanced cancers. The protocol was immunoSEQ multiplex PCR, while the TCRdb copy is restricted to in-frame clones and leaves out a portion. Of about 77,000 clones detected, more than 75% appear once; the ten largest clones hold roughly 0.54%. Sequenced material: CD4+ or CD8+ T cells sorted from blood, taken in a trial of the OX40 agonist ivuxolimab. These receptor sequences come from an adult with an advanced solid tumor such as melanoma, head and neck, liver or kidney cancer. Both conserved end residues are part of each CDR3. The D gene is left open where the match is weak. Expanded clones are given a class, and other clones once, few, many or no size at all.

V: TRBV5-6; size: few; D: .; J: TRBJ2-3; CDR3: CASSDPGHRTDTQYF; DNA: TGTGCCAGCAGCGACCCGGGACATCGCACAGATACGCAGTATTTT
V: TRBV2; size: .; D: .; J: TRBJ2-7; CDR3: CASSGFYEQYF; DNA: TGTGCCAGCAGTGGTTTCTACGAGCAGTACTTC
V: TRBV19; size: .; D: .; J: TRBJ2-1; CDR3: CASSMEDWGYNEQFF; DNA: TGTGCCAGTAGTATGGAAGACTGGGGCTACAATGAGCAGTTCTTC
V: TRBV25-1; size: .; D: .; J: TRBJ1-5; CDR3: CASRQGSNQPQHF; DNA: TGTGCCAGCAGACAGGGTAGCAATCAGCCCCAGCATTTT
V: TRBV6-1; size: .; D: TRBD2; J: TRBJ2-6; CDR3: CASSARGGSSSGANVLTF; DNA: TGTGCCAGCAGTGCCCGCGGGGGGTCCAGCTCTGGGGCCAACGTCCTGACTTTC
V: TRBV18; size: .; D: .; J: TRBJ1-2; CDR3: CASSPPAGDGYTF; DNA: TGTGCCAGCTCACCACCGGCAGGGGATGGCTACACCTTC
V: TRBV19; size: .; D: .; J: TRBJ2-1; CDR3: CASSPDQVSYNEQFF; DNA: TGTGCCAGTAGTCCCGACCAGGTTTCTTACAATGAGCAGTTCTTC
V: TRBV2; size: .; D: TRBD2; J: TRBJ2-5; CDR3: CASTGGGETQYF; DNA: TGTGCCAGCACGGGGGGAGGGGAGACCCAGTACTTC
V: TRBV6-5; size: .; D: .; J: TRBJ1-3; CDR3: CASSYSTAGNTIYF; DNA: TGTGCCAGCAGTTACTCGACAGCTGGAAACACCATATATTTT
V: TRBV18; size: .; D: TRBD2; J: TRBJ2-3; CDR3: CASSPRSTSGITNTDTQYF; DNA: TGTGCCAGCTCACCACGAAGCACTAGCGGGATAACTAACACAGATACGCAGTATTTT
V: TRBV6-1; size: .; D: .; J: TRBJ1-5; CDR3: CATQEGNSNQPQHF; DNA: TGTGCCACCCAAGAAGGGAATAGCAATCAGCCCCAGCATTTT
V: TRBV10-1; size: .; D: .; J: TRBJ2-3; CDR3: CASSDFVGGDTQYF; DNA: TGCGCCAGCAGTGATTTTGTGGGGGGAGATACGCAGTATTTT
V: TRBV20-1; size: .; D: .; J: TRBJ2-3; CDR3: CSAASGSTQYF; DNA: TGCAGTGCCGCCTCAGGGAGTACGCAGTATTTT
V: TRBV21-1; size: .; D: .; J: TRBJ2-7; CDR3: CASSNPGTAQVEQYF; DNA: TGTGCCAGCAGCAACCCCGGGACGGCCCAAGTCGAGCAGTACTTC
V: TRBV4-1; size: few; D: .; J: TRBJ1-2; CDR3: CASSQDQGLSSGYTF; DNA: TGCGCCAGCAGCCAAGATCAGGGCCTCTCCAGCGGCTACACCTTC
V: TRBV30; size: .; D: TRBD2; J: TRBJ2-1; CDR3: CAWSVLTGGPSEQFF; DNA: TGTGCCTGGAGTGTCCTGACGGGAGGGCCTAGTGAGCAGTTCTTC
V: TRBV7-9; size: .; D: .; J: TRBJ1-1; CDR3: CASSRGRGRSTEAFF; DNA: TGTGCCAGCAGCCGTGGCAGGGGTCGGAGCACTGAAGCTTTCTTT
V: TRBV4-2; size: .; D: TRBD1; J: TRBJ1-6; CDR3: CASSDPGQGLPLHF; DNA: TGTGCCAGCAGCGACCCGGGACAGGGTTTACCCCTCCACTTT
V: TRBV18; size: .; D: TRBD1; J: TRBJ1-5; CDR3: CASSSGNRGSQPQHF; DNA: TGTGCCAGCTCCTCAGGGAACAGGGGAAGTCAGCCCCAGCATTTT
V: TRBV4-1; size: .; D: TRBD2; J: TRBJ2-3; CDR3: CASSQLGLAGEDTQYF; DNA: TGCGCCAGCAGCCAACTCGGACTAGCGGGAGAAGATACGCAGTATTTT
V: TRBV4-1; size: .; D: .; J: TRBJ1-2; CDR3: CASSRAGQRDYGYTF; DNA: TGCGCCAGCAGCCGAGCCGGACAGAGGGACTATGGCTACACCTTC
V: TRBV5-1; size: .; D: TRBD2; J: TRBJ2-1; CDR3: CASSPSSGLNNEQFF; DNA: TGCGCCAGCAGCCCCTCTAGCGGGCTCAACAATGAGCAGTTCTTC
V: TRBV4-2; size: few; D: .; J: TRBJ2-7; CDR3: CASSQANSGYEQYF; DNA: TGTGCCAGCAGCCAAGCAAATTCGGGCTACGAGCAGTACTTC
V: TRBV13; size: .; D: .; J: TRBJ1-1; CDR3: CASSSRDTNFMNTEAFF; DNA: TGTGCCAGCAGCTCGCGGGACACCAATTTCATGAACACTGAAGCTTTCTTT
V: TRBV2; size: once; D: .; J: TRBJ2-7; CDR3: CASSEEWQGFYEQYF; DNA: TGTGCCAGCAGTGAAGAATGGCAGGGTTTTTACGAGCAGTACTTC
V: TRBV7-8; size: .; D: .; J: TRBJ2-2; CDR3: CASSLARGRNTGELFF; DNA: TGTGCCAGCAGCTTAGCGCGAGGCAGGAACACCGGGGAGCTGTTTTTT
V: TRBV11-3; size: .; D: .; J: TRBJ2-2; CDR3: CASSSYGPTGELFF; DNA: TGTGCCAGCAGCTCCTATGGCCCCACCGGGGAGCTGTTTTTT
V: TRBV7-7; size: .; D: .; J: TRBJ2-5; CDR3: CASSPVGGGETQYF; DNA: TGTGCTAGCAGCCCGGTTGGGGGGGGCGAGACCCAGTACTTC